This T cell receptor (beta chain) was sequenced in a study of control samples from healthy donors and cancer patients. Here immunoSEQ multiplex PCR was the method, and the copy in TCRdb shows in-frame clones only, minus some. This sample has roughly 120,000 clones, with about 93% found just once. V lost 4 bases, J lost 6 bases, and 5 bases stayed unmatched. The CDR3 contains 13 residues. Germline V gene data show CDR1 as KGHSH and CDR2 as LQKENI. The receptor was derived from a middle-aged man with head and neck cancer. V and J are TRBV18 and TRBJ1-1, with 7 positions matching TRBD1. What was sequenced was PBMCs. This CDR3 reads CASSLGTASEAFF. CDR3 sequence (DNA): TGTGCCAGCTCACTAGGGACAGCATCTGAAGCTTTCTTT.